This is a list of T cell receptor beta chains from one sample in a study of response to subunit inactivated influenza vaccine. TCRdb reanalysed the RT-PCR reads using MiXCR and keeps one entry per CDR3 protein. The table shows hundreds of thousands of distinct CDR3 sequences, with approximately 10% occurring only once. The sample was also linked to a second study, of T cells expressing NK-cell markers.

The input for sequencing was PBMCs from blood, taken on the day of vaccination. These receptors all come from a man aged 50-60 years who received an inactivated influenza vaccine. Both conserved end residues are part of each CDR3. D genes are given only for firm matches. The size entry is marked missing in some rows and otherwise reads once, few, many or a size class.

abundance: few; v_gene: TRBV7-9; d_gene: NA; j_gene: TRBJ2-7; CDR3aa: CASRLSGSYEQYF; CDR3nt: TGTGCCAGCAGGTTAAGCGGGTCCTACGAGCAGTACTTC
abundance: NA; v_gene: TRBV7-8; d_gene: NA; j_gene: TRBJ1-5; CDR3aa: CASSSFVRYSPTGPQHF; CDR3nt: TGTGCCAGCAGCTCCTTTGTCAGATATAGCCCCACAGGGCCCCAGCATTTT
abundance: many; v_gene: TRBV16; d_gene: TRBD1; j_gene: TRBJ2-1; CDR3aa: CASSRQRTGSEQFF; CDR3nt: TGTGCCAGCAGCCGTCAGCGGACAGGGAGTGAGCAGTTCTTC
abundance: few; v_gene: TRBV20-1; d_gene: NA; j_gene: TRBJ2-3; CDR3aa: CSAREGQEHRAQYF; CDR3nt: TGCAGTGCTAGAGAAGGCCAGGAGCATCGGGCGCAGTATTTT
abundance: few; v_gene: TRBV4-1; d_gene: NA; j_gene: TRBJ1-1; CDR3aa: CASSQRTWMDTEAFF; CDR3nt: TGCGCCAGCAGCCAACGGACGTGGATGGACACTGAAGCTTTCTTT
abundance: NA; v_gene: TRBV7-2; d_gene: NA; j_gene: TRBJ2-5; CDR3aa: CASSLGGQEETQYF; CDR3nt: TGTGCCAGCAGCTTGGGGGGGCAAGAAGAGACCCAGTACTTC
abundance: many; v_gene: TRBV12-3/TRBV12-4; d_gene: TRBD1; j_gene: TRBJ2-2; CDR3aa: CASIGTGETGELFF; CDR3nt: TGTGCCAGCATCGGGACAGGGGAAACCGGGGAGCTGTTTTTT
abundance: NA; v_gene: TRBV12-3/TRBV12-4; d_gene: NA; j_gene: TRBJ1-2; CDR3aa: CASSTGQGGYYGYTF; CDR3nt: TGTGCCAGCAGCACGGGCCAAGGAGGTTACTATGGCTACACCTTC
abundance: few; v_gene: TRBV28; d_gene: TRBD1; j_gene: TRBJ2-7; CDR3aa: CASSTGTGNNEQYF; CDR3nt: TGTGCCAGCAGCACCGGGACAGGGAACAACGAGCAGTACTTC
abundance: NA; v_gene: TRBV2; d_gene: TRBD1; j_gene: TRBJ2-4; CDR3aa: CASRPGTGVQNIQYF; CDR3nt: TGTGCCAGCAGGCCCGGGACAGGGGTCCAAAACATTCAGTACTTC
abundance: NA; v_gene: TRBV19; d_gene: TRBD1; j_gene: TRBJ1-5; CDR3aa: CASSTRTGGSPNQPQHF; CDR3nt: TGTGCCAGTAGTACCCGGACAGGAGGTTCCCCCAATCAGCCCCAGCATTTT